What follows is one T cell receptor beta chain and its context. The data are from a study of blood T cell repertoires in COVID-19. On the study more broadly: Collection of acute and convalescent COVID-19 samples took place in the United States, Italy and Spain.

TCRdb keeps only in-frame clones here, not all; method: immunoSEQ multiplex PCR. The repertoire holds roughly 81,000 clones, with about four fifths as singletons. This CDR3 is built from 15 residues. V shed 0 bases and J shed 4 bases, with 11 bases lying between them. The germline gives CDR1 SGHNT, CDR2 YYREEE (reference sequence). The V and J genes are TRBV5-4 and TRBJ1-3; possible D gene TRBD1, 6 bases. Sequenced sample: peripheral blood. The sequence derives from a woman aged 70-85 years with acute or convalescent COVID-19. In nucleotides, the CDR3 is TGTGCCAGCAGCTTGGCAGGGGATGCCGGAAACACCATATATTTT. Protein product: CASSLAGDAGNTIYF.